These T cell receptor beta chains were read from a single sample in a study of cytotoxic CD8 clonotypes in ibrutinib-treated CLL. The repertoire was sequenced with immunoSEQ multiplex PCR; TCRdb's copy has only in-frame clones and lacks some. This table holds some 200,000 clones, about four fifths found once. Specimen: PBMCs, collected after 12 months of ibrutinib treatment. Receptors originate from a human donor with chronic lymphocytic leukemia. CDR3s include the opening cysteine and the closing phenylalanine or tryptophan. Each record gives: clone size, J gene, D gene, CDR3 length, V gene, CDR3 DNA, CDR3 protein. A D gene is named only where the DNA matches it firmly. Clone size is shown for a subset of rows, as once, few, many or a class of expanded clone.

clone size: -
J gene: TRBJ2-3
D gene: -
CDR3 length: 12
V gene: TRBV2
CDR3 DNA: TGTGCCAGCAGTTTGGAGGGTAATACGCAGTATTTT
CDR3 protein: CASSLEGNTQYF

clone size: once
J gene: TRBJ1-2
D gene: TRBD1
CDR3 length: 17
V gene: TRBV19
CDR3 DNA: TGTGCCAGTCAACACAGGGGGCAAGGAACCTATAACTATGGCTACACCTTC
CDR3 protein: CASQHRGQGTYNYGYTF

clone size: -
J gene: TRBJ2-3
D gene: -
CDR3 length: 14
V gene: TRBV5-6
CDR3 DNA: TGTGCCAGCAGCTTGGGGCAGAGCACAGATACGCAGTATTTT
CDR3 protein: CASSLGQSTDTQYF

clone size: -
J gene: TRBJ2-1
D gene: TRBD2
CDR3 length: 16
V gene: TRBV4-2
CDR3 DNA: TGTGCCAGCAGCCAAGTTTCTAGCGGACCTTACAATGAGCAGTTCTTC
CDR3 protein: CASSQVSSGPYNEQFF

clone size: -
J gene: TRBJ1-6
D gene: TRBD1
CDR3 length: 16
V gene: TRBV27
CDR3 DNA: TGTGCCAGCAGTCCCCGGACAGGGGCCTCTAATTCACCCCTCCACTTT
CDR3 protein: CASSPRTGASNSPLHF

clone size: -
J gene: TRBJ1-1
D gene: -
CDR3 length: 15
V gene: TRBV5-1
CDR3 DNA: TGCGCCAGCAGCAACCAAGGACGGATGAACACTGAAGCTTTCTTT
CDR3 protein: CASSNQGRMNTEAFF

clone size: -
J gene: TRBJ1-5
D gene: -
CDR3 length: 13
V gene: TRBV6-5
CDR3 DNA: TGTGCCAGCAGCCAAGGGTTCAATCAGCCCCAGCATTTT
CDR3 protein: CASSQGFNQPQHF

clone size: -
J gene: TRBJ1-2
D gene: -
CDR3 length: 18
V gene: TRBV11-3
CDR3 DNA: TGTGCCAGCAGCTTCGGAAACAGGGTAGCGGGACCTAACTATGGCTACACCTTC
CDR3 protein: CASSFGNRVAGPNYGYTF

clone size: -
J gene: TRBJ2-2
D gene: -
CDR3 length: 15
V gene: TRBV5-4
CDR3 DNA: TGTGCCAGCAGCAAGGTGTCGCAGGGCACCGGGGAGCTGTTTTTT
CDR3 protein: CASSKVSQGTGELFF

clone size: -
J gene: TRBJ1-2
D gene: -
CDR3 length: 16
V gene: TRBV5-1
CDR3 DNA: TGCGCCAGCAGCGAAACCAGGGGTCGCGCTAACTATGGCTACACCTTC
CDR3 protein: CASSETRGRANYGYTF

clone size: -
J gene: TRBJ2-7
D gene: -
CDR3 length: 12
V gene: TRBV5-1
CDR3 DNA: TGCGCCAGCAGCCCTTTGGGCATCGAGCAGTACTTC
CDR3 protein: CASSPLGIEQYF

clone size: many
J gene: TRBJ2-1
D gene: -
CDR3 length: 12
V gene: TRBV7-9
CDR3 DNA: TGTGCCAGCAGCCCCCTTCTGGGGGGAAGGTTCTTC
CDR3 protein: CASSPLLGGRFF

clone size: -
J gene: TRBJ1-2
D gene: TRBD1
CDR3 length: 14
V gene: TRBV9
CDR3 DNA: TGTGCCAGCAGCACGGGACAGGGGAACTATGGCTACACCTTC
CDR3 protein: CASSTGQGNYGYTF

clone size: -
J gene: TRBJ2-1
D gene: -
CDR3 length: 14
V gene: TRBV27
CDR3 DNA: TGTGCCAGCATGCGCGGCGACCCTTACAATGAGCAGTTCTTC
CDR3 protein: CASMRGDPYNEQFF

clone size: -
J gene: TRBJ2-7
D gene: -
CDR3 length: 11
V gene: TRBV30
CDR3 DNA: TGTGCTCGGGGCAGGGGAAGCGAGCAGTACTTC
CDR3 protein: CARGRGSEQYF

clone size: once
J gene: TRBJ2-7
D gene: -
CDR3 length: 14
V gene: TRBV5-1
CDR3 DNA: TGCGCCAGCAGCAGGGATGATCTCTCGGGGGAGCAGTACTTC
CDR3 protein: CASSRDDLSGEQYF

clone size: -
J gene: TRBJ2-7
D gene: -
CDR3 length: 16
V gene: TRBV5-1
CDR3 DNA: TGCGCCAGCAGCTTGGAGACAGGTTTAAGACTGTACGAGCAGTACTTC
CDR3 protein: CASSLETGLRLYEQYF

clone size: -
J gene: TRBJ1-4
D gene: -
CDR3 length: 15
V gene: TRBV5-8
CDR3 DNA: TGTGCCAGCAGCTTAGGACAGAGGGGAAATGAAAAACTGTTTTTT
CDR3 protein: CASSLGQRGNEKLFF

clone size: -
J gene: TRBJ2-1
D gene: -
CDR3 length: 11
V gene: TRBV30
CDR3 DNA: TGTGCCTGGAGTCAACAAGGGGCGCAGTTCTTC
CDR3 protein: CAWSQQGAQFF

clone size: few
J gene: TRBJ1-4
D gene: -
CDR3 length: 15
V gene: TRBV27
CDR3 DNA: TGTGCCAGCAGTTCTCGGGCGGCAACTAATGAAAAACTGTTTTTT
CDR3 protein: CASSSRAATNEKLFF